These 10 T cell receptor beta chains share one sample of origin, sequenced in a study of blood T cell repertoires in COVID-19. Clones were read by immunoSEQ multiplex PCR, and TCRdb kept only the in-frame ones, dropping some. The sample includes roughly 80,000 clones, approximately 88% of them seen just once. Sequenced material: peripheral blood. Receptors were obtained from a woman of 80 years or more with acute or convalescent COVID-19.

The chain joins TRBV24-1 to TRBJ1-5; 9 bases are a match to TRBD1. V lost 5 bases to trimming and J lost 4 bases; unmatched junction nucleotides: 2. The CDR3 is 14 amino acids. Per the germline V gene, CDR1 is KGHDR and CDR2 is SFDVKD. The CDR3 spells CATSGQGDNQPQHF. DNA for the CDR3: TGTGCCACCAGTGGACAGGGGGATAATCAGCCCCAGCATTTT.

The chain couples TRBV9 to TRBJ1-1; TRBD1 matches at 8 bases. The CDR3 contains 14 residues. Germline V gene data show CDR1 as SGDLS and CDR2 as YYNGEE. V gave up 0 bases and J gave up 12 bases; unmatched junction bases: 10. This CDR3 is CASSVALGQGGTFF. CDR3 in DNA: TGTGCCAGCAGCGTAGCTTTAGGACAGGGCGGAACTTTCTTT.

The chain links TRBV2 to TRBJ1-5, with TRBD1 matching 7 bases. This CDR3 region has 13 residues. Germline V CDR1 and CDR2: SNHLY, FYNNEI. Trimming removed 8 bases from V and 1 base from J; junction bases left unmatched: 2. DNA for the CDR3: TGTGCCAGCGGACAGGAAAGCAATCAGCCCCAGCATTTT. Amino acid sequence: CASGQESNQPQHF.

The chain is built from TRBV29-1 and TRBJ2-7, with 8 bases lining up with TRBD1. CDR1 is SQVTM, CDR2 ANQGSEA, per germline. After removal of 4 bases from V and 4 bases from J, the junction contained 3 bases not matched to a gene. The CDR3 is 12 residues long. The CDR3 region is CSVGTGSYEQYF. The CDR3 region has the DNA TGCAGCGTTGGGACAGGGTCGTACGAGCAGTACTTC.

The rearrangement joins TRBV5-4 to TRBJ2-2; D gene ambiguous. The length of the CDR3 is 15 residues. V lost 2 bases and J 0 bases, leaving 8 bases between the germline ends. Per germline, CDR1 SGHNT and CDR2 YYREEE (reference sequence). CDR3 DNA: TGTGCCAGCAGCTTTGCTACCGCGAACACCGGGGAGCTGTTTTTT. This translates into CASSFATANTGELFF.

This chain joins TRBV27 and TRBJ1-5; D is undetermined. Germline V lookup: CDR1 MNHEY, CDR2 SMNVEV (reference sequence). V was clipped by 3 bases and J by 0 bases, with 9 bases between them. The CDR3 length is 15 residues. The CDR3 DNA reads TGTGCCAGCAGTTTCGGCGGATATAGCAATCAGCCCCAGCATTTT. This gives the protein CASSFGGYSNQPQHF.

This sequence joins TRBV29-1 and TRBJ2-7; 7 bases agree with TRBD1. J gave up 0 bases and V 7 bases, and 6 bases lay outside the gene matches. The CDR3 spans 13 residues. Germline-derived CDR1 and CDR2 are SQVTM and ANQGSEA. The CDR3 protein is CSAGQASSYEQYF. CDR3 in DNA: TGCAGCGCTGGACAGGCAAGCTCCTACGAGCAGTACTTC.

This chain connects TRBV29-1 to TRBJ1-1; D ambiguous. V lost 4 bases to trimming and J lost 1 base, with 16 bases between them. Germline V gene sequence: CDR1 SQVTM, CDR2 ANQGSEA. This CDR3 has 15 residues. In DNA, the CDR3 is TGCAGCGTTGTTGCGGGCGCATTGGGGAACACTGAAGCTTTCTTT. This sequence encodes CSVVAGALGNTEAFF.

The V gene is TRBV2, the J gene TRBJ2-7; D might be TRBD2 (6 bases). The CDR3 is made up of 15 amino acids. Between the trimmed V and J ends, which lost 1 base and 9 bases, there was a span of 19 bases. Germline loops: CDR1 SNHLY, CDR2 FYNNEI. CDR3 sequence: CASSEVAGPNTGQYF. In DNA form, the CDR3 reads TGTGCCAGCAGTGAAGTCGCGGGACCCAATACGGGGCAGTACTTC.

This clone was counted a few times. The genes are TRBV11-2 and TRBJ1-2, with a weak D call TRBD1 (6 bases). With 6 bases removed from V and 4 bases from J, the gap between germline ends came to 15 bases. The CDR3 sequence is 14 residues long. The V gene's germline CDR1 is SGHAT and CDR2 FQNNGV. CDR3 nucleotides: TGTGCCAGCAGTGAAGGGGGGACTACCTATGGCTACACCTTC. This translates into CASSEGGTTYGYTF.